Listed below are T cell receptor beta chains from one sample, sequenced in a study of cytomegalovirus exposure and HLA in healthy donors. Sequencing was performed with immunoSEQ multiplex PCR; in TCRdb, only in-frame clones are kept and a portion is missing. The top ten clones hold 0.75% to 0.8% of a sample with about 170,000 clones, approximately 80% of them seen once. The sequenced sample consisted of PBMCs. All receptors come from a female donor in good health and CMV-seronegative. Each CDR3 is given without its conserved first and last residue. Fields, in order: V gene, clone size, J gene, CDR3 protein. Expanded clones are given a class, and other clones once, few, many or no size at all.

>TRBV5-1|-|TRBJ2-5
ASSGGVWQETQY
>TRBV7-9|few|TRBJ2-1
ASAGYNEQF
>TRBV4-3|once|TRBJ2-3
ASSQDLLGNGRTSADTQY
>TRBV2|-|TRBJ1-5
ASTFGQGGYSNQPQH
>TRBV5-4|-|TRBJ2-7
ARTRRDRGSYEQY
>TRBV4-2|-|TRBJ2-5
ASSQDTASGGGTQY
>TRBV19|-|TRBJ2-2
ASDRLGTGELF
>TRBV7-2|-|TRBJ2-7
ASSLAGRERSYEQY
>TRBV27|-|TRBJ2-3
ASSSQGLAGITDTQY
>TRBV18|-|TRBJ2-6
ASSLIISGPSGANVLT
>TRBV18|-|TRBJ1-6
ASSPEGQGYSPLH
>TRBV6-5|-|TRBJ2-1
ASSYSGGQDKF
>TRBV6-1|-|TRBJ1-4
ASSPPAGAGEKLF
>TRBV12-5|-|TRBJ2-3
ASGPRGGDTQY
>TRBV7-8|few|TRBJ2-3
ASSLAGQGSSGRAADTQY
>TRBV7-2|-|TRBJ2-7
ASSPGLPYEQY
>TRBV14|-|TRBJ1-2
ASSQKQGKYGYT
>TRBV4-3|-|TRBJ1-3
ASSRAPGDSGNTIY
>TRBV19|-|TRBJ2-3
ASRNYGVGEEY
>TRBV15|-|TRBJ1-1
ATSRGRGGDTEAF
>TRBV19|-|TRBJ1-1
ASSIVGVATEAF
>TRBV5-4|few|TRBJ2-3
ASSPILSGGAFGTDTQY
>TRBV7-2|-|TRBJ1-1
ASSSGNNAF
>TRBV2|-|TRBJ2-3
ASTLEGAIDTQY
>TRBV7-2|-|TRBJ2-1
ASPRRGAIGEQF
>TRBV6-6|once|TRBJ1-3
ASRPGTGRENTIY
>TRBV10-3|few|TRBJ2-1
AISESRTSGSGEQF
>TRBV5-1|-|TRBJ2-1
ASSTRLAGSLYNEQF
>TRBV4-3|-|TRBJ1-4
ASSQEMSGTGSQANEKLF
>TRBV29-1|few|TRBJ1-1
SGHRGENTEAF
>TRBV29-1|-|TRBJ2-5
SVGQGFLLQETQY
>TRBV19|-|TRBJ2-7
ASSIRDRVYEQY
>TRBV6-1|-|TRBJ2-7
ASSGNSPYEQY
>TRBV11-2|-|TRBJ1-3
ASSPMGGAGNTIY
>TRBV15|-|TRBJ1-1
ATSARLNTEAF
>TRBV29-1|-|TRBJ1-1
SVDLYTEAF
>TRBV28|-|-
ASSRTGAYEQY
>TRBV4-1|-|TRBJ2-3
ASSQDPGYTQY
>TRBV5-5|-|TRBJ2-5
ASSLEVRTTSNRKETQY
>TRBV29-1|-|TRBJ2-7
SVDHTTNQREVSDEQY
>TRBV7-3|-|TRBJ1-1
ASSFRARQGQAF
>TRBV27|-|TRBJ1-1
ASSWTDPNTEAF
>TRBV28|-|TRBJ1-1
ASSTLDRNTEAF
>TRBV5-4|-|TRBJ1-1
ASSFDSNTEAF
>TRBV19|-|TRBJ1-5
ASSSTDQPQH
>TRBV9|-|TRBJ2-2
ASSPRVQSVGRTGELF
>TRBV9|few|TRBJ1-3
ASSVDGVNTIY
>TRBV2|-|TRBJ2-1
ASSGGQGVYNEQF
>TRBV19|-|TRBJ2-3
ASSVLGRGPTDTQY
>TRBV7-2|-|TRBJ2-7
ASSARGQWTYEQY
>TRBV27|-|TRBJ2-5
ASSLQGPTPETQY
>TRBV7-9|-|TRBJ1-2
ASSPGVLIGYT
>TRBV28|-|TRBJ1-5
ASSLGGTNQPQH
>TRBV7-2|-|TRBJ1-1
ASRVGQQNTEAF
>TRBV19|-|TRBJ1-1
ASSIDRGYTEAF
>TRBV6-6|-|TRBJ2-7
ASSGGSYEQY
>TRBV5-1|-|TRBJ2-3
ASRGGGATDTQY
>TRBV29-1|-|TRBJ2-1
SVQVRPTSGGGSRNEQF
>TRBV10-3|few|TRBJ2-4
AISGTSGSLGDIQY
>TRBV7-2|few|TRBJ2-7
ASSLGRGSVEQY